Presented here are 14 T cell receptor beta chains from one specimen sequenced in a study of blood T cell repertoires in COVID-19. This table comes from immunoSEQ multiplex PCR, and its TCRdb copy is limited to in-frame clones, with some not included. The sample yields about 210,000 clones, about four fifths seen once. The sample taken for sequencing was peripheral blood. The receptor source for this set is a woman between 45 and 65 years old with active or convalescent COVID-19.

The CDR3 spells CASSGTGDQPQHF. CDR3 sequence (DNA): TGCGCCAGCAGCGGAACAGGGGATCAGCCCCAGCATTTT. The chain recombines TRBV10-2 with TRBJ1-5; 7 positions agree with TRBD1. V lost 6 bases, J lost 5 bases, and 4 bases stayed unmatched. CDR3 length: 13 residues. Germline V lookup: CDR1 WSHSY, CDR2 SAAADI.

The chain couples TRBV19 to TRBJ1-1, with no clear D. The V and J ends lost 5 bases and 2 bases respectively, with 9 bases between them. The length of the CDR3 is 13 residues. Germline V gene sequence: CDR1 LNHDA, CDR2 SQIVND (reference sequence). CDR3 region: CASSSEANTEAFF. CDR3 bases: TGTGCCAGTAGTTCCGAGGCCAACACTGAAGCTTTCTTT.

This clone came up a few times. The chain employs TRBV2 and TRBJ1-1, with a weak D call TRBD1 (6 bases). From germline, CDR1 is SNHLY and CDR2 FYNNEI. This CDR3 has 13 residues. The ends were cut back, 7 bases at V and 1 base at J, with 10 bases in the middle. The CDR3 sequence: CASIRQANTEAFF. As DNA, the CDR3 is TGTGCCAGCATTCGACAGGCGAACACTGAAGCTTTCTTT.

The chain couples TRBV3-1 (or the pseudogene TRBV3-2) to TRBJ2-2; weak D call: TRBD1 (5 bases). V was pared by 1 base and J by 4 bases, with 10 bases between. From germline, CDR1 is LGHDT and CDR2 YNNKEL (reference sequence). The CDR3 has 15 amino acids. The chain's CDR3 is CASSQGSQVTGELFF. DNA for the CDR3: TGTGCCAGCAGCCAAGGCTCACAGGTCACCGGGGAGCTGTTTTTT.

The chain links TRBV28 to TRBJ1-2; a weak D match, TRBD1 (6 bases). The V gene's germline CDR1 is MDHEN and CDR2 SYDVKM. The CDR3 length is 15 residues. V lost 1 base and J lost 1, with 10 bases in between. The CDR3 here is CASSLSGVYNYGYTF. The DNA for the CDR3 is TGTGCCAGCAGTTTATCAGGGGTCTATAACTATGGCTACACCTTC.

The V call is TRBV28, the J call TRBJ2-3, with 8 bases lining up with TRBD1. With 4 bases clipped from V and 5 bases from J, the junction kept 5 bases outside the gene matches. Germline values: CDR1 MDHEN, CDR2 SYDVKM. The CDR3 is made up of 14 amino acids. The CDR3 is CASSSQGAVDTQYF. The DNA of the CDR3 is TGTGCCAGCAGTTCCCAGGGGGCGGTAGATACGCAGTATTTT.

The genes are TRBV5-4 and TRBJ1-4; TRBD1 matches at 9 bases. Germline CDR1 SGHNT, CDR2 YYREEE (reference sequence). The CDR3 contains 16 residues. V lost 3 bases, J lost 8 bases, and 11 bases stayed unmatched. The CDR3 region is CASSSLGQGGIEKLFF. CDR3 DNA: TGTGCCAGCAGCTCTCTGGGACAGGGAGGGATAGAAAAACTGTTTTTT. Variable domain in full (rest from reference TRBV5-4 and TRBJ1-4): ETGVTQSPTHLIKTRGQQVTLRCSSQSGHNTVSWYQQALGQGPQFIFQYYREEENGRGNFPPRFSGLQFPNYSSELNVNALELDDSALYLCASSSLGQGGIEKLFFGSGTQLSVL.

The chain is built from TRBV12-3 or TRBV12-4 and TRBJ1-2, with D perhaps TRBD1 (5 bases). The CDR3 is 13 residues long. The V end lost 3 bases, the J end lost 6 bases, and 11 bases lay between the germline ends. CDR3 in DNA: TGTGCCAGCAGTTTCTTAAGGGGCGATGGCTACACCTTC. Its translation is CASSFLRGDGYTF.

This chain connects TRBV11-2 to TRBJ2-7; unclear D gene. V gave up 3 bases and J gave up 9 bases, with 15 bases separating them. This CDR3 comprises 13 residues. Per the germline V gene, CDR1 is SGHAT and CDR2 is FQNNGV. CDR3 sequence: CASSLESYSGQYF. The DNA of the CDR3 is TGTGCCAGCAGCTTGGAGAGTTACTCGGGGCAGTACTTC.

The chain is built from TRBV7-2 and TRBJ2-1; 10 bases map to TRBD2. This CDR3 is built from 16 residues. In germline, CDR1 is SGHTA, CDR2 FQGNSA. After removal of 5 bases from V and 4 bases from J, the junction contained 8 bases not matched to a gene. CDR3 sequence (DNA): TGTGCCAGCAGCGACCTAGCGGGGGCGGTGTACAATGAGCAGTTCTTC. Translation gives CASSDLAGAVYNEQFF.

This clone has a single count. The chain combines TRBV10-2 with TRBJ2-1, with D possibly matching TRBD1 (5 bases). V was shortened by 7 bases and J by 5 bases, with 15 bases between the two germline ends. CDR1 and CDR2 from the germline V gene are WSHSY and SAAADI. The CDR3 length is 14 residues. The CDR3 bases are TGCGCCAGCATCGGTCGTGGGGCCCACAATGAGCAGTTCTTC. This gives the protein CASIGRGAHNEQFF.

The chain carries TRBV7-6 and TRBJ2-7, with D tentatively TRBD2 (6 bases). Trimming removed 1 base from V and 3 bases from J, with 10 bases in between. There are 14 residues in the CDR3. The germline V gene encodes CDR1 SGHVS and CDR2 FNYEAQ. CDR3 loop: CASSLESGFYEQYF. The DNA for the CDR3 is TGTGCCAGCAGCTTAGAGAGCGGGTTCTACGAGCAGTACTTC. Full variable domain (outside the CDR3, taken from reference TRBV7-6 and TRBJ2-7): GAGVSQSPRYKVTKRGQDVALRCDPISGHVSLYWYRQALGQGPEFLTYFNYEAQQDKSGLPNDRFSAERPEGSISTLTIQRTEQRDSAMYRCASSLESGFYEQYFGPGTRLTVT.

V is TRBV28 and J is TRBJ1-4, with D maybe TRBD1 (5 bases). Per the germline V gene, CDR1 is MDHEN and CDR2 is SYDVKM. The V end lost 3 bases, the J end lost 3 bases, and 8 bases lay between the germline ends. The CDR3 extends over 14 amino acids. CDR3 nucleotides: TGTGCCAGCAGTTTGCCAGGGCCTAATGAAAAACTGTTTTTT. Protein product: CASSLPGPNEKLFF.

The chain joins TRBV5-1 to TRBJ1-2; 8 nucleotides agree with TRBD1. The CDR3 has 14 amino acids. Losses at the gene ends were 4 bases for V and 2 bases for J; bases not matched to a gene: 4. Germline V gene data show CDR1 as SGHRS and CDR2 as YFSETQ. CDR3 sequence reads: CASSHGQGNYGYTF. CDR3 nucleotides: TGCGCCAGCAGCCACGGACAGGGCAACTATGGCTACACCTTC.